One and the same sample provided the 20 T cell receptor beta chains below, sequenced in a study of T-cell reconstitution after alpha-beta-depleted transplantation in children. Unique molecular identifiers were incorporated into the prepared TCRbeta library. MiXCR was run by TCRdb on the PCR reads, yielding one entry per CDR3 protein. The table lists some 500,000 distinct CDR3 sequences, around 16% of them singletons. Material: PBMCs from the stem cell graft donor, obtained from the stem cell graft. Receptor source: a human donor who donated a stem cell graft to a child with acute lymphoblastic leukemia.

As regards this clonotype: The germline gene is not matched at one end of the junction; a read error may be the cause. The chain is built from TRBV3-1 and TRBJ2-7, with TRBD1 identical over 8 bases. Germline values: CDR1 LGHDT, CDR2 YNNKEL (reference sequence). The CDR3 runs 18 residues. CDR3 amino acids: CASTQDGLGQGLAYEQYF. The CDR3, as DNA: TGTGCCAGCACCCAAGACGGCCTCGGACAGGGACTTGCCTACGAGCAGTACTTC.

The CDR3 DNA follows: TGTGCCAGCAGACCGACTAGCCGATCCCAAGAGACCCAGTACTTC. This translates into CASRPTSRSQETQYF. The chain uses TRBV12-3 or TRBV12-4 and TRBJ2-5, with 7 bases lining up with TRBD2. Trimming at V came to 6 bases and at J to 1 base, leaving 8 bases not matched to a gene. CDR3 length: 15 residues.

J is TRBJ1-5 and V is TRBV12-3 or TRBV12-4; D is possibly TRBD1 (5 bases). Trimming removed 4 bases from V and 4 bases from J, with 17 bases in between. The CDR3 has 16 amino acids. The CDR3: CASSWAGSGTNQPQHF. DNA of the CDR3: TGTGCCAGCAGTTGGGCAGGGAGTGGTACGAATCAGCCCCAGCATTTT.

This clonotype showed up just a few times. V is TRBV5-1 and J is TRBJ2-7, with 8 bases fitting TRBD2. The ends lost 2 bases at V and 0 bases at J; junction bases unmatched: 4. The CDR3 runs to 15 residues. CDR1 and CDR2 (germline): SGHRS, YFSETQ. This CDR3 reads CASSFLAGHSYEQYF. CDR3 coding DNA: TGCGCCAGCAGCTTTCTAGCGGGTCACTCCTACGAGCAGTACTTC.

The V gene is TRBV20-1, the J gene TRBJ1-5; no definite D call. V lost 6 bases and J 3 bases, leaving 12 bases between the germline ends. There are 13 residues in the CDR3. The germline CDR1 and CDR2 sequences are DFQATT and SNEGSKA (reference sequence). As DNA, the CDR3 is TGCAGTGCAAACGACATGAACAATCAGCCCCAGCATTTT. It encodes CSANDMNNQPQHF.

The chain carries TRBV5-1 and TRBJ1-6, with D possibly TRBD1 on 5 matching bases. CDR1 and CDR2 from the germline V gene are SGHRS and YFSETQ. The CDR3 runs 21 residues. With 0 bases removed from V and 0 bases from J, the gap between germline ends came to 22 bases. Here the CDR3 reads CASSLGEWDGRRHSYNSPLHF. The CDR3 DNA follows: TGCGCCAGCAGCTTGGGGGAATGGGACGGGAGACGACACTCCTATAATTCACCCCTCCACTTT. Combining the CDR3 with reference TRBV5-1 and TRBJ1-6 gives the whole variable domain KAGVTQTPRYLIKTRGQQVTLSCSPISGHRSVSWYQQTPGQGLQFLFEYFSETQRNKGNFPGRFSGRQFSNSRSEMNVSTLELGDSALYLCASSLGEWDGRRHSYNSPLHFGNGTRLTVT.

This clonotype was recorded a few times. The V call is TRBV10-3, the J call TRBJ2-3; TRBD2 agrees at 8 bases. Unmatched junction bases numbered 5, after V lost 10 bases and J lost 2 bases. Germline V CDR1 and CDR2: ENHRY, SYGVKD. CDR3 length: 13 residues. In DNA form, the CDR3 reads TGTGCCACCCGAGCGGGAGACACAGATACGCAGTATTTT. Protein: CATRAGDTDTQYF.

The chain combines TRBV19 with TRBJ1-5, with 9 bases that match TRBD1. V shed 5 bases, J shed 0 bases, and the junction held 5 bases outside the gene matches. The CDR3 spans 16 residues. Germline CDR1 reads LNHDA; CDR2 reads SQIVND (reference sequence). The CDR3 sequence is CASSPRTGDSNQPQHF. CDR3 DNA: TGTGCCAGTAGTCCCCGGACAGGGGATAGCAATCAGCCCCAGCATTTT.

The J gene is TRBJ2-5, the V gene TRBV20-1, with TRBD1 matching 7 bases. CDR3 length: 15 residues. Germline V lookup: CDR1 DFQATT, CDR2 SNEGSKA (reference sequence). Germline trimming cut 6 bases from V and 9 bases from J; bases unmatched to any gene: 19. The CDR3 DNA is TGCAGTGCCGATTCAGGGGCGCCGCACGGACAGGCCCAGTACTTC. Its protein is CSADSGAPHGQAQYF.

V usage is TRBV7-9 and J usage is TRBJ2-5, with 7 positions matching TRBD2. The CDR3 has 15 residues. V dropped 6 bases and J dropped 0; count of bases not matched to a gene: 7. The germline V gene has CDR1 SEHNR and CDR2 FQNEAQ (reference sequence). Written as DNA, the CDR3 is TGTGCCAGCAGGATGATCGGGGGGTACCAAGAGACCCAGTACTTC. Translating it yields CASRMIGGYQETQYF.

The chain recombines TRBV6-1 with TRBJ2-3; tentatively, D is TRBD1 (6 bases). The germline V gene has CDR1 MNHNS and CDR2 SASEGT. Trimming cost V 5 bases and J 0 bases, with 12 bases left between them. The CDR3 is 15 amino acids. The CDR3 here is CASSNRRGSTDTQYF. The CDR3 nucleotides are TGTGCCAGCAGTAATCGCAGGGGCAGCACAGATACGCAGTATTTT.

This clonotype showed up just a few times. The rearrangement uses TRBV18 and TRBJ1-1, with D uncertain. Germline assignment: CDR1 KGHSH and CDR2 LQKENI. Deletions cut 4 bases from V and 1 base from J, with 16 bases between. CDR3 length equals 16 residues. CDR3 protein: CASSLVSAEENTEAFF. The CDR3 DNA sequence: TGTGCCAGCTCACTGGTTTCGGCGGAGGAGAACACTGAAGCTTTCTTT. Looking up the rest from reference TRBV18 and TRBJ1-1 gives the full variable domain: NAGVMQNPRHLVRRRGQEARLRCSPMKGHSHVYWYRQLPEEGLKFMVYLQKENIIDESGMPKERFSAEFPKEGPSILRIQQVVRGDSAAYFCASSLVSAEENTEAFFGQGTRLTVV.

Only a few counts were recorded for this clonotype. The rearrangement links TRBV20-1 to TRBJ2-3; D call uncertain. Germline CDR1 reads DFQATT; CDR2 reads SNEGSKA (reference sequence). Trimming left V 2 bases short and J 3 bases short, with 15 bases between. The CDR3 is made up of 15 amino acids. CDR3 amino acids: CSARSPEGSTDTQYF. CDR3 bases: TGCAGTGCTAGAAGTCCAGAAGGGTCAACAGATACGCAGTATTTT.

The CDR3 region is CSARKGVNEQFF. CDR3 in DNA: TGCAGTGCTAGAAAAGGGGTCAATGAGCAGTTCTTC. The V call is TRBV20-1, the J call TRBJ2-1, with TRBD1 as a possible D gene (5 bases). CDR1 and CDR2 from the germline V gene are DFQATT and SNEGSKA (reference sequence). V was cut by 2 bases and J by 6 bases, with 8 bases left in between. The CDR3 contains 12 residues.

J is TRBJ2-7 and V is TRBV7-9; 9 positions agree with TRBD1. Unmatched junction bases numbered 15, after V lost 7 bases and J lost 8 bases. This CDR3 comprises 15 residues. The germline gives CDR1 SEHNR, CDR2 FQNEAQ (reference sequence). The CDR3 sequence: CASTPTGGIVEKQYF. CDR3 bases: TGTGCCAGCACCCCGACAGGGGGGATCGTGGAAAAGCAGTACTTC.

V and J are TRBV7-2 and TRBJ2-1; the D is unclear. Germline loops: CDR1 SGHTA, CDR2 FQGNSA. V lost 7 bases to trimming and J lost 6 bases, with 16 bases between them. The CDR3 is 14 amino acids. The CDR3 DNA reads TGTGCCAGCACCCTGGCTCCCACCCGCAATGAGCAGTTCTTC. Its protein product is CASTLAPTRNEQFF.

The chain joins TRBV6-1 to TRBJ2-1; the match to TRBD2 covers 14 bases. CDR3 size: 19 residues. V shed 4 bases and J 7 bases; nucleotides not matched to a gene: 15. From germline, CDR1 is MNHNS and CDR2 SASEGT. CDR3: CASSATTGTSGRKWNEQFF. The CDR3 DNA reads TGTGCCAGCAGTGCGACAACCGGGACTAGCGGGAGAAAATGGAATGAGCAGTTCTTC.

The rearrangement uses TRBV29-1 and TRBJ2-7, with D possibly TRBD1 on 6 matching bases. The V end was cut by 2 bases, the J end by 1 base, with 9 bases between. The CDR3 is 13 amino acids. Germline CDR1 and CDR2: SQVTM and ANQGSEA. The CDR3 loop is CSVERQGSYEQYF. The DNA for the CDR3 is TGCAGCGTTGAACGTCAGGGGTCCTACGAGCAGTACTTC.

CDR3 region: CASSVGTSGPTYEQYF. The CDR3 bases are TGTGCCAGCAGCGTAGGTACTAGCGGACCAACCTACGAGCAGTACTTC. This chain uses TRBV9 with TRBJ2-7; 8 bases are shared with TRBD2. J was trimmed by 2 bases and V by 0 bases; bases with no gene match: 7. The CDR3 sequence is 16 residues long. From germline, CDR1 is SGDLS and CDR2 YYNGEE.

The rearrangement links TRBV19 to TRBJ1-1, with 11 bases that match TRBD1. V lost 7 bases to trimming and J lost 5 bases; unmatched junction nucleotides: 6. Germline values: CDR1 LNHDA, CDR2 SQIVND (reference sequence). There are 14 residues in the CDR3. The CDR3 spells CASTLDRGQTEAFF. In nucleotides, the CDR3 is TGTGCCAGTACCTTGGACAGGGGGCAAACTGAAGCTTTCTTT.